This TCR beta chain was profiled in a study of cytomegalovirus exposure and HLA in healthy donors. Study-wide results and limits: First-cohort TCR clusters were later found to tend to co-occur in the 120 or so validation repertoires.

In regard to this clone: The antigen is not known.

Only in-frame clones appear in the TCRdb table, and some are missing; sequencing was by immunoSEQ multiplex PCR. The sample includes a few hundred thousand clones, around 89% of them seen just once. From germline, CDR1 is MDHEN and CDR2 SYDVKM. Trimming took 6 bases from V and 4 from J; bases not matched to a gene: 8. The CDR3 runs 14 residues. The sequence derives from a woman aged 18-35 years in good health and CMV-seronegative. The rearrangement joins TRBV28 to TRBJ2-7; 8 bases map to TRBD1. Material: PBMCs. CDR3: CASRTGTGLYEQYF. The CDR3 DNA reads TGTGCCAGCAGGACCGGGACAGGTCTGTACGAGCAGTACTTC.